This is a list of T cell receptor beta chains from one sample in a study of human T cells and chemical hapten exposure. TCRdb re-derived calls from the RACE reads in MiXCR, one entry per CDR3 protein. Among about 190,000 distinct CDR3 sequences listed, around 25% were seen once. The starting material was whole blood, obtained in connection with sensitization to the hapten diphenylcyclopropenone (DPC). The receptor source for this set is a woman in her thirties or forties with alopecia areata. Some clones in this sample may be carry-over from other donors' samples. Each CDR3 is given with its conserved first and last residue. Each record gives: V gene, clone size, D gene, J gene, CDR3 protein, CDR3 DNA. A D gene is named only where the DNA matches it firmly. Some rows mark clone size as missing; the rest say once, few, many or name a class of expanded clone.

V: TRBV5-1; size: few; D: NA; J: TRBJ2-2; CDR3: CASSGMSTGELFF; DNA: TGCGCCAGCAGCGGGATGAGCACCGGGGAGCTGTTTTTT
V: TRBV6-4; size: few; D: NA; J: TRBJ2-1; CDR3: CASSDGERHEQFF; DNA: TGTGCCAGCAGTGATGGAGAGAGGCATGAGCAGTTCTTC
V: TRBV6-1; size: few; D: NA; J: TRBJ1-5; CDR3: CASSDLRTVKNQPQHF; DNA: TGTGCCAGCAGTGATCTACGGACAGTCAAGAATCAGCCCCAGCATTTT
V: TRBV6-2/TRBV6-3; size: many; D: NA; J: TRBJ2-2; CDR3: CASSINTGELFF; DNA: TGTGCCAGCAGTATAAACACCGGGGAGCTGTTTTTT
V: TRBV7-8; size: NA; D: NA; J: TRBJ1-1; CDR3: CASTPRQTMNTEAFF; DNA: TGTGCCAGCACCCCACGGCAGACAATGAACACTGAAGCTTTCTTT
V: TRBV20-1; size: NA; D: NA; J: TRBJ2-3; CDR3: CSAQRVDTQYF; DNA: TGCAGTGCTCAAAGAGTAGATACGCAGTATTTT
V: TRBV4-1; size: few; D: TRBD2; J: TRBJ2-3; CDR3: CASSQRSRGRNTDTQYF; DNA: TGCGCCAGCAGCCAACGCTCCCGCGGGAGGAACACAGATACGCAGTATTTT
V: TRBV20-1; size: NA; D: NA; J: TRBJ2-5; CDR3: CSAAGLQETQYF; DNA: TGCAGTGCCGCAGGGCTCCAAGAGACCCAGTACTTC
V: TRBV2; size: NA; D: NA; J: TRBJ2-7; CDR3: CASERDTGYEQYF; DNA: TGTGCCAGCGAAAGGGACACCGGCTACGAGCAGTACTTC
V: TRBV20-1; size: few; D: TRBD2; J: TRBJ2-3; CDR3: CSALTPTSGNADTQYF; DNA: TGCAGTGCTTTAACCCCAACTAGCGGGAACGCAGATACGCAGTATTTT
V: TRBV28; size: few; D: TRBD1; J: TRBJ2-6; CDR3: CASLTGGDGANVLTF; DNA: TGTGCCAGCCTGACAGGGGGCGATGGGGCCAACGTCCTGACTTTC
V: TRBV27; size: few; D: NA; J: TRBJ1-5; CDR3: CASSFGGHQPQHF; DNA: TGTGCCAGCAGTTTCGGAGGTCATCAGCCCCAGCATTTT
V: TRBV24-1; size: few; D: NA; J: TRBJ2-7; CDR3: CATEGSSYEQYF; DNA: TGTGCCACCGAGGGCAGTTCCTACGAGCAGTACTTC
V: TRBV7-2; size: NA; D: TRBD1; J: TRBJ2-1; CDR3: CASSPPAGGNEQFF; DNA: TGTGCCAGCAGCCCGCCAGCAGGGGGCAATGAGCAGTTCTTC
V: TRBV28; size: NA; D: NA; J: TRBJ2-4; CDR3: CASSFWNIQYF; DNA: TGTGCCAGCAGTTTCTGGAACATTCAGTACTTC
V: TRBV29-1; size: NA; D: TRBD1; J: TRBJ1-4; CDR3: CSVGQGLSTNEKLFF; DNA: TGCAGCGTTGGACAGGGATTGTCTACTAATGAAAAACTGTTTTTT
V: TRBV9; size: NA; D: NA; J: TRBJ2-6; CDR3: CASSVGGRASGANVLTF; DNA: TGTGCCAGCAGCGTAGGAGGGAGAGCTTCTGGGGCCAACGTCCTGACTTTC
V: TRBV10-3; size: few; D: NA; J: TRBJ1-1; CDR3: CATRSPHTEAFF; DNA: TGTGCCACCCGTAGTCCGCACACTGAAGCTTTCTTT
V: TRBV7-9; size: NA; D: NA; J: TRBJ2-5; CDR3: CASSLVTGWGETQYF; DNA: TGTGCCAGCAGCTTAGTTACCGGGTGGGGAGAGACCCAGTACTTC
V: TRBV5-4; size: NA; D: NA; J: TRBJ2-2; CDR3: CASSNGGTRAMNTGELFF; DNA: TGTGCCAGCAGCAATGGAGGTACGCGGGCCATGAACACCGGGGAGCTGTTTTTT
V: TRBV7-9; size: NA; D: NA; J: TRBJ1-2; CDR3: CASSLEPYGYTF; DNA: TGTGCCAGCAGCTTAGAGCCCTATGGCTACACCTTC
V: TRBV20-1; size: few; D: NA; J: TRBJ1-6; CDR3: CSARSRAIAPLHF; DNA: TGCAGTGCTAGATCCAGGGCTATTGCACCCCTCCACTTT
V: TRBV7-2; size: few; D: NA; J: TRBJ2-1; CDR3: CASSLSRPTPEQFF; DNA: TGTGCCAGCAGCTTGAGCCGTCCAACACCTGAGCAGTTCTTC
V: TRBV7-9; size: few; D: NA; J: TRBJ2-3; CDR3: CASSLGGPGSTDTQYF; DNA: TGTGCCAGCAGCTTAGGCGGGCCAGGATCCACAGATACGCAGTATTTT
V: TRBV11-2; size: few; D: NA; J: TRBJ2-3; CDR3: CASSLKVQPDTQYF; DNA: TGTGCCAGCAGCTTAAAGGTCCAGCCAGATACGCAGTATTTT
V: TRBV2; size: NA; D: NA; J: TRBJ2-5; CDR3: CASSFTEETQYF; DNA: TGTGCCAGCAGTTTCACGGAAGAGACCCAGTACTTC
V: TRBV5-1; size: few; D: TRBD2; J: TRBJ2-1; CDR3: CASSTSGTSPTEQFF; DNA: TGCGCCAGCAGTACCTCCGGGACTAGTCCCACAGAGCAGTTCTTC
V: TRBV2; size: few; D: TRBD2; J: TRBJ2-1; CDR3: CASKRGGPYNEQFF; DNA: TGTGCCAGCAAGAGGGGAGGGCCCTACAATGAGCAGTTCTTC
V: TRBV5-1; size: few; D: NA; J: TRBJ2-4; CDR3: CASRIGTGENIQYF; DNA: TGCGCCAGCAGGATAGGGACGGGAGAAAACATTCAGTACTTC
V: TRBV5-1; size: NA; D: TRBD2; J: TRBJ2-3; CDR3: CASESAGADTQYF; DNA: TGCGCCAGCGAATCAGCGGGAGCAGATACGCAGTATTTT
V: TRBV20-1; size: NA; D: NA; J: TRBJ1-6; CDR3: CSASYRGSVGSYNSPLHF; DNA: TGCAGTGCTAGTTATCGGGGTAGCGTCGGCTCCTATAATTCACCCCTCCACTTT
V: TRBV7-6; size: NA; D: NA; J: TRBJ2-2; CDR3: CASSLEVGPGRTGELFF; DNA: TGTGCCAGCAGCTTGGAAGTTGGGCCAGGGCGCACCGGGGAGCTGTTTTTT
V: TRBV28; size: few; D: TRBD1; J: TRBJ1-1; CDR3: CASFYGTGNTEAFF; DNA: TGTGCCAGCTTCTACGGGACAGGGAACACTGAAGCTTTCTTT
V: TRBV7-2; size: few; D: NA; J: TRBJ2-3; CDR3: CASSFSYTDTQYF; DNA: TGTGCCAGCAGCTTCTCTTACACAGATACGCAGTATTTT
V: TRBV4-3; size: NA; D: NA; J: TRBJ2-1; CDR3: CASSQEPGGAGYNEQFF; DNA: TGCGCCAGCAGCCAAGAACCAGGGGGGGCAGGTTACAATGAGCAGTTCTTC
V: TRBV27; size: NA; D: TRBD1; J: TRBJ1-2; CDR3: CASSRQGANYGYTF; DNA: TGTGCCAGCAGTCGACAGGGAGCTAACTATGGCTACACCTTC
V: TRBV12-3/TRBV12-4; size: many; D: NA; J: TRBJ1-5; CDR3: CASRPGGSNQPQHF; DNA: TGTGCCAGCAGGCCGGGGGGTAGCAATCAGCCCCAGCATTTT
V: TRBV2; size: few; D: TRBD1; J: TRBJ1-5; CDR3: CASSGGQGGGQPQHF; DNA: TGTGCCAGCTCAGGGGGGCAGGGAGGGGGTCAGCCCCAGCATTTT
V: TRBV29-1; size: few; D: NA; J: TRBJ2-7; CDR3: CSVERVRGQYEQYF; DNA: TGCAGCGTTGAAAGGGTCAGGGGTCAATACGAGCAGTACTTC
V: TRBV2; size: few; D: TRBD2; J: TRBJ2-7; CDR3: CASSERLAGEQYF; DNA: TGTGCCAGCAGTGAACGGCTAGCGGGGGAGCAGTACTTC
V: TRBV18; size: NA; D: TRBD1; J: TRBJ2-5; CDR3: CASSSRTDRGPQETQYF; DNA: TGTGCCAGCTCATCCCGAACGGACAGGGGGCCCCAAGAGACCCAGTACTTC
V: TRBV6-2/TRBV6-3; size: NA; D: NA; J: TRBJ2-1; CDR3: CASSRGYEQFF; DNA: TGTGCCAGCAGTAGGGGGTATGAGCAGTTCTTC
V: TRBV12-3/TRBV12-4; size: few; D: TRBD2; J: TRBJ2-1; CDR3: CASSLSGRLSEQFF; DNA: TGTGCCAGCAGTTTAAGCGGGAGATTAAGTGAGCAGTTCTTC
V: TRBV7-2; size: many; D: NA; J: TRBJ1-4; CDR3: CASSPSGATNEKLFF; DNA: TGTGCCAGCAGCCCCAGTGGTGCAACTAATGAAAAACTGTTTTTT
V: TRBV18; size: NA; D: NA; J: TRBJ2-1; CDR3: CASSPKGNPNEQFF; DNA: TGTGCCAGCTCCCCTAAAGGAAACCCGAATGAGCAGTTCTTC
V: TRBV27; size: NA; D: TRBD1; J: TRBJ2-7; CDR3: CASSSLTGAAYEQYF; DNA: TGTGCCAGCAGTTCGCTGACAGGGGCCGCCTACGAGCAGTACTTC
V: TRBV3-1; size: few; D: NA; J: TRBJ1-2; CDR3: CASSWTPDDYYGYTF; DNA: TGTGCCAGCAGCTGGACACCGGACGACTACTATGGCTACACCTTC
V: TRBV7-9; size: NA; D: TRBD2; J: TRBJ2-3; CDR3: CASSPGTSGRMDTQYF; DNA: TGTGCCAGCAGCCCTGGGACTAGCGGGAGGATGGATACGCAGTATTTT
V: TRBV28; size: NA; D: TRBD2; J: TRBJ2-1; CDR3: CASSLVHGGNEQFF; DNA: TGTGCCAGCAGTTTAGTCCACGGGGGGAATGAGCAGTTCTTC
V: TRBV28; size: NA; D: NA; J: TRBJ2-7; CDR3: CASSSGGRDRVEQYF; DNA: TGTGCCAGCAGTTCCGGGGGCAGGGATCGAGTCGAGCAGTACTTC
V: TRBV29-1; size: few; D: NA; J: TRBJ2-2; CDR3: CSVAIQTGELFF; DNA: TGCAGCGTTGCGATCCAGACCGGGGAGCTGTTTTTT
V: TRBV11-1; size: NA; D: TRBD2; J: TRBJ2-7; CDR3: CASSQAAGGPRRGEQYF; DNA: TGTGCCAGCAGCCAAGCGGCGGGAGGGCCCCGTCGGGGCGAGCAGTACTTC
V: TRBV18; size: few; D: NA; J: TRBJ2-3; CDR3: CASSPYVGRSTDTQYF; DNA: TGTGCCAGCTCACCATACGTAGGTCGAAGCACAGATACGCAGTATTTT
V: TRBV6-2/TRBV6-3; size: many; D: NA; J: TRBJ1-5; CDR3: CASSSAGAYNQPQHF; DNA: TGTGCCAGCAGTTCTGCAGGGGCCTACAATCAGCCCCAGCATTTT